Reported below is one T cell receptor beta chain. No antigen is known for it. The sample belongs to a study of long-term antiretroviral therapy in people with HIV. Whole-study results and caveats: After ART, diversity increased yet remained lower than transplant donor controls. Dominant in the repertoire at all time points were clones expanded before ART. HIV repertoires showed narrower CDR3 length ranges than controls.

The authors ran the immunoSEQ assay, v3.0, at survey level. Using immunoSEQ multiplex PCR, the repertoire was profiled, and TCRdb retains in-frame clones only, with some absent. The sample shows about 12,000 clones, under 85% of them seen only once. Per germline, CDR1 MGHDK and CDR2 SYGVNS. This CDR3 spans 14 amino acids. V lost 2 bases and J lost 5, with 12 bases in between. Donors needed at least one pre-ART PBMC sample plus at least two post-ART samples. V and J are TRBV25-1 and TRBJ1-1; D is uncertain. This TCR came from a woman aged 40 to 50 with HIV. The starting material was unsorted PBMCs, obtained 0.8 years before starting antiretroviral therapy. The CDR3 nucleotides read TGTGCCAGCAGTGAAGAGTTGTTGGGGACTGAAGCTTTCTTT. This gives the protein CASSEELLGTEAFF.